What follows are 5 T cell receptor beta chains derived from one specimen sequenced in a study of response to subunit inactivated influenza vaccine. TCRdb redid the calling of the RT-PCR reads with MiXCR, one entry per CDR3 protein. The sample yields 560,000 or so distinct CDR3 sequences, 6% to 9% seen once. The material was PBMCs from blood, obtained roughly 24 months after vaccination. Receptor source: a man between 45 and 75 years old who received an inactivated influenza vaccine.

This chain links TRBV5-1 with TRBJ2-2; 9 bases align to TRBD1. The CDR3 is 14 amino acids. The J segment lost 4 bases and the V segment lost 4 bases, leaving 2 bases of the junction unmatched. Germline lookup yields CDR1 SGHRS and CDR2 YFSETQ. The CDR3 region has the DNA TGCGCCAGCAGCGGGACAGGGAGCACCGGGGAGCTGTTTTTT. It codes for CASSGTGSTGELFF.

The rearrangement uses TRBV6-1 and TRBJ2-1; 7 bases are shared with TRBD1. The CDR3 covers 14 residues. Trimming at V came to 7 bases and at J to 10 bases, leaving 13 bases not matched to a gene. CDR1 and CDR2 (germline): MNHNS, SASEGT. The CDR3 bases are TGTGCCAGCATGAAGACAGGGTCAAGGTTGGAGCAGTTCTTC. It yields the protein CASMKTGSRLEQFF.

This clonotype was observed a few times. The V gene is TRBV6-1, the J gene TRBJ1-3, with a weak D call TRBD1 (5 bases). CDR1 is MNHNS, CDR2 SASEGT, per germline. The CDR3 covers 14 residues. Trimming removed 6 bases at V and 0 bases at J, with 9 bases between. The CDR3 here is CASRRQSSGNTIYF. In DNA form, the CDR3 reads TGTGCCAGCAGACGACAGAGCTCTGGAAACACCATATATTTT.

This clonotype has at least ten counts. The chain links TRBV3-1 to TRBJ2-1; D might be TRBD2 (6 bases). The CDR3 runs 12 residues. V was clipped by 1 base and J by 9 bases, with 7 bases between them. CDR1 is LGHDT and CDR2 is YNNKEL in the germline V gene (reference sequence). CDR3 amino acids: CASSQGGGEQFF. CDR3 DNA: TGTGCCAGCAGCCAAGGGGGAGGTGAGCAGTTCTTC.

This rearrangement joins TRBV11-2 to TRBJ2-5, with D perhaps TRBD2 (5 bases). CDR1 is SGHAT and CDR2 is FQNNGV in the germline V gene. The CDR3 length is 14 residues. Trimming cost V 5 bases and J 7 bases, with 17 bases left between them. The CDR3: CASSADLLLGTQYF. The CDR3 coding sequence is TGTGCCAGCAGCGCCGACTTACTACTAGGGACCCAGTACTTC. Full variable domain (missing parts from reference TRBV11-2 and TRBJ2-5): EAGVAQSPRYKIIEKRQSVAFWCNPISGHATLYWYQQILGQGPKLLIQFQNNGVVDDSQLPKDRFSAERLKGVDSTLKIQPAKLEDSAVYLCASSADLLLGTQYFGPGTRLLVL.